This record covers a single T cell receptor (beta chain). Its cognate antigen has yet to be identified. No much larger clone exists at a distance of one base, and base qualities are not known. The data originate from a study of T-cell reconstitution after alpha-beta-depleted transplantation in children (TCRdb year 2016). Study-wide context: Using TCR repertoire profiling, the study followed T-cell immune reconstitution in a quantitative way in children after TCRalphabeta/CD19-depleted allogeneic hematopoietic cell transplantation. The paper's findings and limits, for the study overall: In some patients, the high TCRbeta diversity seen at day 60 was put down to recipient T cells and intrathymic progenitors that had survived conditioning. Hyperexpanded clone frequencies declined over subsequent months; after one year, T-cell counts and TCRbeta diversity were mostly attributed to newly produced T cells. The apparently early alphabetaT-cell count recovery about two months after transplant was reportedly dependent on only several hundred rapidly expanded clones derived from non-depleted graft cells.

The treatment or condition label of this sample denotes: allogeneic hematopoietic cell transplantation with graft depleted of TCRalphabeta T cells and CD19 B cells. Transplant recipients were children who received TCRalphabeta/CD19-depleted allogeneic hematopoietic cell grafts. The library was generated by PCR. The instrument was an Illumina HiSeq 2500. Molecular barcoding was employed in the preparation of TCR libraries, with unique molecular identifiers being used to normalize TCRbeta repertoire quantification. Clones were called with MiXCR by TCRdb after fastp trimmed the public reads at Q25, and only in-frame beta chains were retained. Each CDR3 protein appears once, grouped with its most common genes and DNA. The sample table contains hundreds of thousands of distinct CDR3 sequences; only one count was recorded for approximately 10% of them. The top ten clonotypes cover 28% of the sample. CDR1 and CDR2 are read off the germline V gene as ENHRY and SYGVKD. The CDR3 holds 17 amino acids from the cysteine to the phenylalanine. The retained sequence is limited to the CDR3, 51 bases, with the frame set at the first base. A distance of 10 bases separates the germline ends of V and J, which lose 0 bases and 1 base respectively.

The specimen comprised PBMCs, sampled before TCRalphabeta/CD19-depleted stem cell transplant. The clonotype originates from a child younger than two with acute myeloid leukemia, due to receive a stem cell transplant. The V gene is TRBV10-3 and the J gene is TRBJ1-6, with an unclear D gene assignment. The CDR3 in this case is CAISESAGGSYNSPLHF. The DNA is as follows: TGTGCCATCAGTGAGTCCGCAGGAGGGTCCTATAATTCACCCCTCCACTTT.